This record concerns one T cell receptor beta chain sequence. Its antigen is undetermined. The template used for profiling TCR beta VDJ and CDR3 was genomic DNA. TCRdb reanalysed the reads using MiXCR and keeps one entry per CDR3 protein. This sample has 450,000 to 600,000 distinct CDR3 sequences, with around a third found just once. Patients sequenced had flow cytometry evidence of CD8+CD57+ cell expansion. Patients had received no therapy at the time of blood sampling. This sample was taken from a study of CD8+CD57+ T cells in acquired aplastic anemia. The CDR3 is made up of 10 amino acids. Germline CDR1 is SQVTM and CDR2 is ANQGSEA. Whole-study findings and limits: Between patients and controls, about 31 CD8+ CDR3 sequences were found in common. CD8+ Simpson's diversity did not differ significantly between patients and controls.

The sequence derives from a human donor with aplastic anemia. Sequencing was done on a sample of sorted CD4+, CD8+, or CD8+CD57+ T cells (not recorded which) from PBMCs. The chain couples TRBV29-1 to TRBJ1-2, with D uncertain. The CDR3 DNA reads TGCAGTGTAGTCGGTGATGGCTACACCTTC. Amino acid sequence: CSVVGDGYTF.